This T cell receptor beta chain is drawn from a study of cytomegalovirus exposure and HLA in healthy donors. This clone was observed a single time. The antigen remains unidentified. Study results and caveats: Earlier analysis yielded a pattern in which most TCR beta V segments were productive about 90% or about 30% of the time. In a later analysis, at a false discovery rate of 0.05, roughly 17,000 TCR beta sequences matched HLA alleles.

PCR primers comprised 60 Vbeta and 13 Jbeta primers. Profiled with immunoSEQ multiplex PCR; TCRdb holds only in-frame clones, not every one. The sample records around 37,000 clones, 81% being singletons. The CDR3 is made up of 13 amino acids. Germline CDR1 MNHEY, CDR2 SMNVEV (reference sequence). The germline V and J ends were trimmed by 4 bases and 5 bases, with 9 bases remaining between them. V gene TRBV27 combines with J gene TRBJ1-5; no reliable D call. Sequencing was done on a sample of PBMCs. This sequence originates from a man aged 45-65 years in good health and CMV-seronegative. CDR3 coding DNA: TGTGCCAGCAGTTCGAACAGCCATCAGCCCCAGCATTTT. Encoded protein: CASSSNSHQPQHF.